Reported below is one T cell receptor beta chain. The entry originates in a study of T cells after yellow fever vaccination. Study in general: Fractions low in cell number were prepared with SMART-Seq v4 Ultra Low Input.

The CDR3 consists of 16 residues. Trimming removed 5 bases from V and 0 bases from J, with 14 bases in between. Germline lookup yields CDR1 SGHTA and CDR2 FQGNSA. TCRdb called the 5' RACE reads again in MiXCR, with one record for every CDR3 protein. The sample contains under 200,000 distinct CDR3 sequences, around 7% of which appear only once. This rearrangement joins TRBV7-2 to TRBJ1-3; TRBD1 is a possible D gene (5 bases). The source of this sequence is a young man who received the YFV17D yellow fever vaccine. The material sequenced was CD4+ T cells sorted from PBMCs, taken 5 days after the first yellow fever vaccination. The CDR3 DNA reads TGTGCCAGCAGCATCCGGGCTGGGGGCTCTGGAAACACCATATATTTT. Amino acid sequence: CASSIRAGGSGNTIYF.